The entry that follows covers one T cell receptor beta chain sequence. The antigen remains unidentified. This entry belongs to a study of OX40 agonist ivuxolimab in advanced cancers. The wider study: In this cohort, patients received ivuxolimab, an agonistic anti-OX40 (CD134) antibody. At 0.01 to 10 mg/kg, ivuxolimab was administered intravenously to patients every 2 weeks. The study, taken as a whole, reports: The mean number of expanded clones was higher in CD8+ T cells than in CD4+. Among the lowest levels of clonal expansion were found in partial responders at 0.1-3.0 mg/kg.

Germline V gene sequence: CDR1 SNHLY, CDR2 FYNNEI. The CDR3 is 14 residues long. The ends were cut back, 8 bases at V and 2 bases at J, with 13 bases in the middle. Assay used: immunoSEQ multiplex PCR; TCRdb lists only in-frame clones, some missing. The data hold approximately 58,000 clones, with around nine tenths observed a single time. The chain is built from TRBV2 and TRBJ1-5; D gene uncertain. Sequencing was performed on CD4+ or CD8+ T cells sorted from blood, taken in a trial of the OX40 agonist ivuxolimab. The source is an adult with an advanced solid tumor such as melanoma, head and neck, liver or kidney cancer. The CDR3 loop reads CASGARVGNQPQHF. DNA for the CDR3: TGTGCCAGCGGCGCTCGGGTTGGCAATCAGCCCCAGCATTTT.